A single sample is the source of the 9 T cell receptor beta chains below, sequenced in a study of blood T cell repertoires in COVID-19. Here immunoSEQ multiplex PCR was the method, and the copy in TCRdb shows in-frame clones only, minus some. The table shows 400,000 to 450,000 clones, with 85% to 90% occurring only once. The sample taken for sequencing was PBMCs or T cells enriched from blood (not recorded which). The source of these receptors is a man aged 25-45 years who had recovered from COVID-19.

This clone has just one count. The chain combines TRBV6-5 with TRBJ2-2, with TRBD1 identical over 9 bases. V trimming: 7 bases; J trimming: 3 bases; junction bases outside the gene matches: 6. The CDR3 sequence is 15 residues long. Germline values: CDR1 MNHEY, CDR2 SVGAGI. The CDR3: CASKKRQGDTGELFF. CDR3 sequence (DNA): TGTGCCAGCAAGAAAAGACAGGGGGACACCGGGGAGCTGTTTTTT.

The chain couples TRBV5-1 to TRBJ2-7; tentatively, D is TRBD2 (6 bases). Germline V gives CDR1 SGHRS, CDR2 YFSETQ. This CDR3 contains 16 residues. V dropped 5 bases and J dropped 0 bases, with 18 bases sitting between them. CDR3 residues: CASRPRTNAISYEQYF. As DNA, the CDR3 is TGCGCCAGCAGACCCCGGACTAACGCCATCTCCTACGAGCAGTACTTC.

This clone is a singleton in its sample. The genes are TRBV6-5 and TRBJ1-2, with a tentative D call TRBD1 (5 bases). The germline V gene encodes CDR1 MNHEY and CDR2 SVGAGI. V was shortened by 2 bases and J by 6 bases, with 16 bases between the two germline ends. The CDR3 has 15 amino acids. The CDR3 DNA sequence: TGTGCCAGCAGTTACGTCGGTGGAGGGGTTCATGGCTACACCTTC. Protein: CASSYVGGGVHGYTF.

The CDR3, as DNA: TGTGCCAGCAGCGTAAGCAGGGGGCTAGGGGAGCAGTTCTTC. Protein sequence: CASSVSRGLGEQFF. The J gene is TRBJ2-1, the V gene TRBV9; 8 nucleotides align to TRBD1. With V trimmed by 1 base and J by 10 bases, 7 bases remained unmatched. Germline-derived CDR1 and CDR2 are SGDLS and YYNGEE. This CDR3 has 14 residues.

The rearrangement joins TRBV7-9 to TRBJ2-7; the D is unclear. This CDR3 has 14 amino acids. Per the germline V gene, CDR1 is SEHNR and CDR2 is FQNEAQ (reference sequence). The V and J ends lost 1 base and 0 bases respectively, with 7 bases between them. CDR3 bases: TGTGCCAGCAGCTTAGGCAGTTCCTCCTACGAGCAGTACTTC. Its translation: CASSLGSSSYEQYF.

V gene TRBV19 combines with J gene TRBJ2-5; the D gene is possibly TRBD1 (5 bases). The germline gives CDR1 LNHDA, CDR2 SQIVND (reference sequence). V lost 6 bases and J lost 2, with 13 bases in between. There are 14 residues in the CDR3. In DNA form, the CDR3 reads TGTGCCAGTAGACCCTGGGGCTTTCAAGAGACCCAGTACTTC. Translating it yields CASRPWGFQETQYF. The full variable domain, its missing parts supplied by reference TRBV19 and TRBJ2-5, is DGGITQSPKYLFRKEGQNVTLSCEQNLNHDAMYWYRQDPGQGLRLIYYSQIVNDFQKGDIAEGYSVSREKKESFPLTVTSAQKNPTAFYLCASRPWGFQETQYFGPGTRLLVL.

The chain has TRBV9 and TRBJ2-2; D might be TRBD1 (6 bases). Trimming removed 3 bases from V and 3 bases from J, with 12 bases in between. CDR1 SGDLS and CDR2 YYNGEE come from the germline V gene. The CDR3 is 15 residues long. The CDR3 DNA reads TGTGCCAGCAGCGCCTCAGGGGAGTACACCGGGGAGCTGTTTTTT. It yields the protein CASSASGEYTGELFF.

This chain joins TRBV2 and TRBJ1-2; 11 bases line up with TRBD1. Germline V gives CDR1 SNHLY, CDR2 FYNNEI. This CDR3 region has 14 residues. The V gene end was trimmed by 4 bases and the J gene end by 10 bases; junction bases not matched to a gene: 8. The CDR3, as DNA: TGTGCCAGCAGTGTCGAAGGACAGGGGGCAGTCTACACCTTC. Its translation is CASSVEGQGAVYTF. Using reference TRBV2 and TRBJ1-2 for the parts outside the CDR3, the full variable domain is EPEVTQTPSHQVTQMGQEVILRCVPISNHLYFYWYRQILGQKVEFLVSFYNNEISEKSEIFDDQFSVERPDGSNFTLKIRSTKLEDSAMYFCASSVEGQGAVYTFGSGTRLTVV.

On this clone itself: Within the sample, other DNA sequences also encode this same CDR3. CDR3 region: CASSLLNQPQHF. Written as DNA, the CDR3 is TGTGCCAGCAGCCTTCTCAATCAGCCCCAGCATTTT. The chain links TRBV7-9 to TRBJ1-5; D gene unclear. Germline V lookup: CDR1 SEHNR, CDR2 FQNEAQ (reference sequence). V shed 5 bases and J shed 3 bases, with 5 bases lying between them. CDR3 length equals 12 residues.